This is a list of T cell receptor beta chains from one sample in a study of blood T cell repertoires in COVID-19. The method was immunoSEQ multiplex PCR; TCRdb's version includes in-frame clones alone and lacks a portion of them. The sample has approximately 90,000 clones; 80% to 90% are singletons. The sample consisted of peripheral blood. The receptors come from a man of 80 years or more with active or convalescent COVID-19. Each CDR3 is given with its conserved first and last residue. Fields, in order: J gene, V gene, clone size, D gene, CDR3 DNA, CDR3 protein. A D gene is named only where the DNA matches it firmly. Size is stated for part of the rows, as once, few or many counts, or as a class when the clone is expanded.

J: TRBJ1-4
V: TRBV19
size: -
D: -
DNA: TGTGCCAGTAGTATGGGCAGAGGGAAACTGTTTTTT
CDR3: CASSMGRGKLFF

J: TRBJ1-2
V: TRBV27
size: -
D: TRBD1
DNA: TGTGCCAGCAGGCTGACAGGGGCAAGTGGCTACACCTTC
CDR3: CASRLTGASGYTF

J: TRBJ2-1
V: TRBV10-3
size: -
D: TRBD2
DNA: TGTGCCATCAGTCAAGCCACTAGCGGGCCGTATAATGAGCAGTTCTTC
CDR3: CAISQATSGPYNEQFF

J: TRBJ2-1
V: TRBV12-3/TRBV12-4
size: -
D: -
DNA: TGTGCCAGCAGCTACCCTCCCCCCAATGAGCAGTTCTTC
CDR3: CASSYPPPNEQFF

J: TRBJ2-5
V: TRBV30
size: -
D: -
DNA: TGTGCCTGGAGTGGGTTGGGGGGACAGAGAGCCCAGTACTTC
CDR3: CAWSGLGGQRAQYF

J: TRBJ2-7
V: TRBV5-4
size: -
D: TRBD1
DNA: TGTGCCAGCAGACTCGACAGGGGTAGCTCCTACGAGCAGTACTTC
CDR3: CASRLDRGSSYEQYF

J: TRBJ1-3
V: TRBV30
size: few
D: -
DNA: TGTGCCTGGAGTGTATCATATTCAGGAAGCAACCGAAACACCATATATTTT
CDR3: CAWSVSYSGSNRNTIYF

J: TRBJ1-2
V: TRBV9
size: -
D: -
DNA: TGTGCCAGCAGCTCACCTGAGAGGGGGAGTTATGGCTACACCTTC
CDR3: CASSSPERGSYGYTF

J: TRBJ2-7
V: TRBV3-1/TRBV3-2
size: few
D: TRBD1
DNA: TGTGCCAGCAGCCCCCAGGGACAGAGCTTGGGTTACGAGCAGTACTTC
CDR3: CASSPQGQSLGYEQYF

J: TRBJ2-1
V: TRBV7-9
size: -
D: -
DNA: TGTGCCAGCAGCTTAGTCCAGCAGGGCTACAATGAGCAGTTCTTC
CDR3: CASSLVQQGYNEQFF

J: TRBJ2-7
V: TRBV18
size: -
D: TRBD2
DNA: TGTGCCAGCTCACCATTTTCGCCCGGACTAGCGGGATTCGAGCAGTACTTC
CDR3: CASSPFSPGLAGFEQYF

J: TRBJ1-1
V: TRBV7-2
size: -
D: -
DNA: TGTGCCAGCAGCTTAGACAGTTTTACATTGAACACTGAAGCTTTCTTT
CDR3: CASSLDSFTLNTEAFF